The 19 T cell receptor beta chains below all came from one sample that was sequenced in a study of cytomegalovirus exposure and HLA in healthy donors. 13 Jbeta primers and 60 Vbeta primers were used for the PCR. Sequencing used immunoSEQ multiplex PCR; TCRdb keeps in-frame clones, though not all of them. The data hold more than 80,000 clones, with approximately 80% observed a single time. The sequenced sample was PBMCs. Source of these receptors: a man aged 45-65 years in good health and CMV-seronegative.

This chain connects TRBV6-5 to TRBJ2-2, with 10 bases lining up with TRBD1. The CDR3 has 15 residues. The trim removed 6 bases at V and 4 bases at J, leaving 5 bases unmatched. Germline V gene lookup returns CDR1 MNHEY and CDR2 SVGAGI. Here the CDR3 DNA reads TGTGCCAGCAGCACCGGACAGGGGGTCACCGGGGAGCTGTTTTTT. Residues: CASSTGQGVTGELFF.

This sequence joins TRBV5-4 and TRBJ1-2; TRBD1 is a possible D gene (6 bases). Looked up from germline, CDR1 is SGHNT and CDR2 is YYREEE (reference sequence). V was shortened by 4 bases and J by 4 bases, with 8 bases between the two germline ends. This CDR3 region has 12 residues. CDR3 sequence: CASSPDSYGYTF. The DNA for the CDR3 is TGTGCCAGCAGCCCGGACAGCTATGGCTACACCTTC. Looking up the rest from reference TRBV5-4 and TRBJ1-2 gives the full variable domain: ETGVTQSPTHLIKTRGQQVTLRCSSQSGHNTVSWYQQALGQGPQFIFQYYREEENGRGNFPPRFSGLQFPNYSSELNVNALELDDSALYLCASSPDSYGYTFGSGTRLTVV.

The rearrangement uses TRBV7-8 and TRBJ2-4, with TRBD2 identical over 8 bases. J lost 1 base, V lost 3 bases, and 5 bases had no gene match. Germline V gene sequence: CDR1 SGHVS, CDR2 FQNEAQ. The CDR3 runs 16 residues. The CDR3 sequence: CASSFLRGDAKNIQYF. The CDR3 nucleotides are TGTGCCAGCAGCTTCTTGCGGGGGGATGCCAAAAACATTCAGTACTTC.

V gene TRBV7-8 combines with J gene TRBJ2-5, with 7 bases fitting TRBD1. V lost 4 bases, J lost 5 bases, and 7 bases stayed unmatched. Germline V lookup: CDR1 SGHVS, CDR2 FQNEAQ. The CDR3 has 14 residues. The CDR3 region has the DNA TGTGCCAGCAGCTCCCCGAGGGGGCAGGAGACCCAGTACTTC. Amino acids: CASSSPRGQETQYF.

The chain has TRBV29-1 and TRBJ2-2; 11 nucleotides match TRBD1. CDR3 length: 13 amino acids. The germline gives CDR1 SQVTM, CDR2 ANQGSEA. The ends lost 7 bases at V and 4 bases at J; junction bases unmatched: 2. CDR3 nucleotides: TGCAGCGCCGGGACAGGGGGCACCGGGGAGCTGTTTTTT. Amino acids: CSAGTGGTGELFF.

CDR3 in amino acids: CASSEQGRDEQFF. CDR3 DNA sequence: TGTGCCAGCAGTGAACAGGGTCGGGATGAGCAGTTCTTC. V and J are TRBV6-1 and TRBJ2-1, with D perhaps matching TRBD1 (5 bases). Germline V gives CDR1 MNHNS, CDR2 SASEGT. Trimming removed 2 bases from V and 8 bases from J, with 10 bases in between. This CDR3 spans 13 amino acids.

The chain has TRBV11-2 and TRBJ2-7; possibly TRBD2 for D (6 bases). This CDR3 comprises 13 residues. In germline, CDR1 is SGHAT, CDR2 FQNNGV. Trimming took off 5 bases at V and 7 bases at J, with 15 bases between the two ends. As DNA, the CDR3 is TGTGCCAGCAGCCTAGCGAGGTACGGAGAGCAGTACGTC. Amino acid sequence: CASSLARYGEQYV.

The V call is TRBV5-1, the J call TRBJ2-5; D remains ambiguous. Per the germline V gene, CDR1 is SGHRS and CDR2 is YFSETQ. The length of the CDR3 is 12 residues. Trimming took off 1 base at V and 4 bases at J, with 5 bases between the two ends. The CDR3 sequence is CASSLKRETQYF. CDR3 DNA sequence: TGCGCCAGCAGCTTGAAGAGAGAGACCCAGTACTTC.

Note on this clone: Other DNA variants within this sample encode the same CDR3. CDR3 sequence: CASSLADRAPDSPLHF. The CDR3 DNA is TGCGCCAGCAGCTTGGCGGACAGAGCGCCTGATTCACCCCTCCACTTT. The chain uses TRBV5-1 and TRBJ1-6; TRBD1 is a possible D gene (6 bases). Germline V lookup: CDR1 SGHRS, CDR2 YFSETQ. Trimming took off 0 bases at V and 8 bases at J, with 15 bases between the two ends. CDR3 length: 16 residues.

This clone was picked up one time. V usage is TRBV5-1 and J usage is TRBJ1-1; 8 nucleotides match TRBD1. The CDR3 contains 15 residues. V lost 2 bases, J lost 9 bases, and 12 bases stayed unmatched. Germline V gives CDR1 SGHRS, CDR2 YFSETQ. CDR3 in amino acids: CASSFRTGTSPKAFF. The CDR3 DNA is TGCGCCAGCAGCTTTAGGACAGGGACCTCCCCAAAAGCTTTCTTT.

The chain combines TRBV25-1 with TRBJ2-1, with 10 positions matching TRBD2. CDR1 and CDR2 from the germline V gene are MGHDK and SYGVNS. The CDR3 contains 15 residues. The ends lost 3 bases at V and 4 bases at J; junction bases unmatched: 3. CDR3 loop: CASSDSLAGYNEQFF. The CDR3 nucleotides are TGTGCCAGCAGTGATTCACTAGCGGGGTACAATGAGCAGTTCTTC.

The chain employs TRBV5-1 and TRBJ2-1; TRBD2 matches 12 bases. V dropped 0 bases and J dropped 8; count of bases not matched to a gene: 9. Germline-derived CDR1 and CDR2 are SGHRS and YFSETQ. The CDR3 is made up of 17 amino acids. The CDR3 nucleotides are TGCGCCAGCAGCTTGGGTTCTAGCGGGGGGGCCTATGATGAGCAGTTCTTC. This codes for CASSLGSSGGAYDEQFF.

As concerns this clone: Compared with germline, one end of the junction differs, possibly owing to a read error. The identical CDR3 is also encoded by other nucleotide sequences in the sample. This chain connects TRBV6-1 to TRBJ2-4, with 7 bases lining up with TRBD1. This CDR3 region has 15 residues. Germline values: CDR1 MNHNS, CDR2 SASEGT. CDR3 coding DNA: TGTGCAAGCAGTGAACAGGGGCTAGCCAAAAACATTCAGTACTTC. Encoded protein: CASSEQGLAKNIQYF.

V gene TRBV4-2 combines with J gene TRBJ2-1; 8 positions agree with TRBD2. The V gene end was trimmed by 2 bases and the J gene end by 5 bases; junction bases not matched to a gene: 5. The CDR3 is 15 residues long. Germline CDR1 LGHNA, CDR2 YNFKEQ. CDR3 in amino acids: CASSQSGGGNNEQFF. The CDR3 DNA follows: TGTGCCAGCAGCCAATCGGGGGGGGGAAACAATGAGCAGTTCTTC.

The chain carries TRBV2 and TRBJ2-2; perhaps TRBD1 as D (5 bases). The CDR3 covers 12 residues. V lost 2 bases and J lost 9, with 7 bases in between. Germline lookup yields CDR1 SNHLY and CDR2 FYNNEI. CDR3 region: CASSERGRELFF. The DNA of the CDR3 is TGTGCCAGCAGTGAAAGGGGCAGGGAGCTGTTTTTT.

The chain joins TRBV7-9 to TRBJ1-1, with D perhaps matching TRBD1 (6 bases). Trimming took 1 base from V and 1 from J, leaving 10 bases between them. The germline CDR1 and CDR2 sequences are SEHNR and FQNEAQ (reference sequence). The CDR3 covers 15 residues. CDR3 protein: CASSLGGLTNTEAFF. As DNA, the CDR3 is TGTGCCAGCAGCTTAGGGGGGCTCACGAACACTGAAGCTTTCTTT.

This chain uses TRBV30 with TRBJ1-6; 9 bases match TRBD1. Germline trimming cut 4 bases from V and 11 bases from J; bases unmatched to any gene: 9. The CDR3 covers 14 residues. CDR1 is GTSNPN and CDR2 is SVGIG in the germline V gene (reference sequence). Here the CDR3 DNA reads TGTGCCTGGAAACTGGGACAGGGAAAGGCACCCCTCCACTTT. This translates into CAWKLGQGKAPLHF.

V and J are TRBV4-2 and TRBJ1-5; 9 nucleotides match TRBD1. Germline values: CDR1 LGHNA, CDR2 YNFKEQ. This CDR3 comprises 16 residues. The V gene end was trimmed by 2 bases and the J gene end by 5 bases; junction bases not matched to a gene: 7. CDR3 sequence: CASSQLRDRVDQPQHF. In nucleotides, the CDR3 is TGTGCCAGCAGCCAATTGAGGGACAGGGTTGATCAGCCCCAGCATTTT.

This clone has only one observation. V gene TRBV5-8 combines with J gene TRBJ2-1, with D perhaps TRBD2 (5 bases). This CDR3 comprises 15 residues. Germline CDR1 and CDR2: SGHTS and YDEGEE. V gave up 4 bases and J gave up 6 bases, with 17 bases separating them. CDR3 coding DNA: TGTGCCAGCAGCGAATCCCCCGGGATCCGCAATGAGCAGTTCTTC. This codes for CASSESPGIRNEQFF.